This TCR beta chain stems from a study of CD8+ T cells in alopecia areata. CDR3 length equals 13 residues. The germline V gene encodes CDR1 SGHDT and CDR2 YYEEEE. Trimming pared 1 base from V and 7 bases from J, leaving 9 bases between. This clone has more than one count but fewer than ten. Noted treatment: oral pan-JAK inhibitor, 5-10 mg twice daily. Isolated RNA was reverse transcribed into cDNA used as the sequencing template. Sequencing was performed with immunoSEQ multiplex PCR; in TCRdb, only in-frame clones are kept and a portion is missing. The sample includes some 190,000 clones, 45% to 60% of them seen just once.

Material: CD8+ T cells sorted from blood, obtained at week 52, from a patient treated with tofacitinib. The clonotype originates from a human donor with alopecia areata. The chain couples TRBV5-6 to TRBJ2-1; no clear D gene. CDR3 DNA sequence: TGTGCCAGCAGCTTGAGTCCCTGGAATGAGCAGTTCTTC. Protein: CASSLSPWNEQFF.